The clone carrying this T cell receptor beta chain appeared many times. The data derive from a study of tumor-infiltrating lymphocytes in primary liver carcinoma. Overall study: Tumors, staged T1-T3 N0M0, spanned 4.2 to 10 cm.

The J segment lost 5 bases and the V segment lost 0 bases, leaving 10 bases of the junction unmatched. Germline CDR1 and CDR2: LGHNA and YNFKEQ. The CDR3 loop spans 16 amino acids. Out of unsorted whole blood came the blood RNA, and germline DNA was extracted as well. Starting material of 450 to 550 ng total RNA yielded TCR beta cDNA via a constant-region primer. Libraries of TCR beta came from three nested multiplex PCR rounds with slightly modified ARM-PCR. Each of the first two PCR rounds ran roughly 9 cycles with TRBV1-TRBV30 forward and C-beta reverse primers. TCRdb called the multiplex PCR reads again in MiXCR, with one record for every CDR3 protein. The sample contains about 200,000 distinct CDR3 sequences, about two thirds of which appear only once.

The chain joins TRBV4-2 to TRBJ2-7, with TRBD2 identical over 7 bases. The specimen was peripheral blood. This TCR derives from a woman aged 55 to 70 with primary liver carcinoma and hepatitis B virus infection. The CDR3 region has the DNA TGTGCCAGCAGCCAAGAAAGTTTTGCGGGGGAGAACGAGCAGTACTTC. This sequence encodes CASSQESFAGENEQYF.